Listed below are T cell receptor beta chains from one sample, sequenced in a study of blood T cell repertoires in COVID-19. Clones were read by immunoSEQ multiplex PCR, and TCRdb kept only the in-frame ones, dropping some. The sample lists 290,000 or so clones, more than 75% occurring once. Sequenced: peripheral blood. The source is a man between 65 and 79 years old with acute or convalescent COVID-19. Each CDR3 is given with its conserved first and last residue. D genes are given only for firm matches. Part of the rows lack a size; the others show once, few, many or a class for expanded clones.

V gene: TRBV6-5
clone size: -
D gene: -
J gene: TRBJ2-7
CDR3 DNA: TGTGCCAGCAGTCCCCCGACAGCCACCTACGAGCAGTACTTC
CDR3 protein: CASSPPTATYEQYF

V gene: TRBV4-3
clone size: -
D gene: -
J gene: TRBJ1-1
CDR3 DNA: TGCGCCAGCAGCCCGACTTCGCGGGAGGTGGACACTGAAGCTTTCTTT
CDR3 protein: CASSPTSREVDTEAFF

V gene: TRBV3-1/TRBV3-2
clone size: -
D gene: TRBD2
J gene: TRBJ2-1
CDR3 DNA: TGTGCCAGCACCCTTTCGGGGGGGGCCTACAATGAGCAGTTCTTC
CDR3 protein: CASTLSGGAYNEQFF

V gene: TRBV19
clone size: -
D gene: -
J gene: TRBJ2-1
CDR3 DNA: TGTGCCAGTAGTATGATTAGGGGTTTCAACAATGAGCAGTTCTTC
CDR3 protein: CASSMIRGFNNEQFF

V gene: TRBV6-5
clone size: -
D gene: -
J gene: TRBJ2-5
CDR3 DNA: TGTGCCAGCAGTCATACTAAAGAGACCCAGTACTTC
CDR3 protein: CASSHTKETQYF

V gene: TRBV28
clone size: -
D gene: TRBD1
J gene: TRBJ1-1
CDR3 DNA: TGTGCCAGCAGTTTATGGGGGACAGGGGAAAAGAAAGCTTTCTTT
CDR3 protein: CASSLWGTGEKKAFF

V gene: TRBV14
clone size: -
D gene: -
J gene: TRBJ2-2
CDR3 DNA: TGTGCCAGCAGCCAATTCGGAGGCAGGGGCGGGGAGCTGTTTTTT
CDR3 protein: CASSQFGGRGGELFF

V gene: TRBV5-1
clone size: -
D gene: -
J gene: TRBJ1-1
CDR3 DNA: TGCGCCAGCACACCCCAGACACTGAACACTGAAGCTTTCTTT
CDR3 protein: CASTPQTLNTEAFF

V gene: TRBV7-9
clone size: -
D gene: TRBD1
J gene: TRBJ1-1
CDR3 DNA: TGTGCCAGCAGCTGGGGATATAACAGGGGGGGAATGGTAAACACTGAAGCTTTCTTT
CDR3 protein: CASSWGYNRGGMVNTEAFF

V gene: TRBV7-2
clone size: -
D gene: TRBD2
J gene: TRBJ2-3
CDR3 DNA: TGTGCCAGCAGCCCACCCGGACTAGCGCGCACAGATACGCAGTATTTT
CDR3 protein: CASSPPGLARTDTQYF

V gene: TRBV3-1/TRBV3-2
clone size: -
D gene: -
J gene: TRBJ2-7
CDR3 DNA: TGTGCCAGCAGCCAAGTCTCCGAGCAGTACTTC
CDR3 protein: CASSQVSEQYF

V gene: TRBV5-6
clone size: once
D gene: -
J gene: TRBJ1-3
CDR3 DNA: TGTGCCAGCACCCCAGGGTATGGAAACACCATATATTTT
CDR3 protein: CASTPGYGNTIYF

V gene: TRBV19
clone size: -
D gene: -
J gene: TRBJ2-3
CDR3 DNA: TGTGCCAGTAGTTGGAGCGCCACAGATACGCAGTATTTT
CDR3 protein: CASSWSATDTQYF

V gene: TRBV4-2
clone size: -
D gene: TRBD1
J gene: TRBJ1-2
CDR3 DNA: TGTGCCAGCAGCCAAGATCTGGCCGGGACAGGCCTTTATGGCTACACCTTC
CDR3 protein: CASSQDLAGTGLYGYTF

V gene: TRBV10-3
clone size: -
D gene: -
J gene: TRBJ1-5
CDR3 DNA: TGTGCCATCAGTGAGGAGGGACTAAGCAATCAGCCCCAGCATTTT
CDR3 protein: CAISEEGLSNQPQHF

V gene: TRBV9
clone size: -
D gene: -
J gene: TRBJ2-1
CDR3 DNA: TGTGCCAGCAGCGTAGCTTTGGGCGGGGTTGAGCAGTTCTTC
CDR3 protein: CASSVALGGVEQFF

V gene: TRBV4-1
clone size: once
D gene: -
J gene: TRBJ1-5
CDR3 DNA: TGCGCCAGCAGCCAAGCAGGTCTCGGCAATCAGCCCCAGCATTTT
CDR3 protein: CASSQAGLGNQPQHF

V gene: TRBV19
clone size: -
D gene: -
J gene: TRBJ1-5
CDR3 DNA: TGTGCCAGTAGTGTACAGGGTTTGGTCAACGGTCAGCCCCAGCATTTT
CDR3 protein: CASSVQGLVNGQPQHF

V gene: TRBV27
clone size: -
D gene: TRBD1
J gene: TRBJ2-5
CDR3 DNA: TGTGCCAGCAAGGGACAGGGTGTAAAAGAGACCCAGTACTTC
CDR3 protein: CASKGQGVKETQYF

V gene: TRBV4-1
clone size: -
D gene: -
J gene: TRBJ1-3
CDR3 DNA: TGCGCCAGCAGCCAAGTCCAGGATGGGACTGTCTCTGGAAACACCATATATTTT
CDR3 protein: CASSQVQDGTVSGNTIYF

V gene: TRBV4-3
clone size: -
D gene: -
J gene: TRBJ1-5
CDR3 DNA: TGCGCCAGCAGCCAAGTCCAGGGTAATCAGCCCCAGCATTTT
CDR3 protein: CASSQVQGNQPQHF

V gene: TRBV28
clone size: -
D gene: -
J gene: TRBJ1-5
CDR3 DNA: TGTGCCAGCAGTTTAATTGGGCAGGGCAATCAGCCCCAGCATTTT
CDR3 protein: CASSLIGQGNQPQHF

V gene: TRBV6-2/TRBV6-3
clone size: -
D gene: -
J gene: TRBJ2-2
CDR3 DNA: TGTGCCAGCAGTTACCTACGGAACACCGGGGAGCTGTTTTTT
CDR3 protein: CASSYLRNTGELFF

V gene: TRBV5-4
clone size: -
D gene: -
J gene: TRBJ2-3
CDR3 DNA: TGTGCCAGCACCCTCCACCGGACTTCCTACACAGATACGCAGTATTTT
CDR3 protein: CASTLHRTSYTDTQYF

V gene: TRBV2
clone size: -
D gene: TRBD1
J gene: TRBJ2-5
CDR3 DNA: TGTGCCAGCAGCAAGGGGGCGTTGCAAGAGACCCAGTACTTC
CDR3 protein: CASSKGALQETQYF